This record covers a single TCR beta chain. Its antigen is currently not known. Base-call qualities are not available, and no considerably larger clone is one nucleotide away. This record belongs to a study of graft-versus-host responses after intestinal transplantation (dated by TCRdb to about 2021). About the investigation overall: Recipients received multivisceral, liver-intestinal, or isolated intestinal transplants. Every recipient was given anti-thymocyte globulin induction, followed by approximately 3 years of maintenance tacrolimus and steroids. After intestinal transplantation, graft-versus-host and host-versus-graft alloreactive T cell clones were followed in the graft, circulation and bone marrow using bulk TCR-beta CDR3 sequencing. To identify alloreactive clones, pre-transplant mixed lymphocyte reaction products were sequenced and compared with unstimulated pre-transplant donor and recipient T cells. A cohort of approximately 23 intestinal transplant recipients, including one retransplant, was enrolled, and a few patients lacking pretransplant specimens were excluded. Donor T cell macrochimerism was defined as a peak of at least 4% donor T cells among recipient peripheral blood mononuclear cells. Rather than being sequenced by the commercial service, samples from a few later patients were sequenced in-house on an Illumina MiSeq and processed with MiXCR.

V is cut back by 0 bases and J by 8 bases, with 9 bases in the junction unmatched. In the germline V gene, CDR1 corresponds to MNHEY and CDR2 to SVGAGI. From the cysteine through the phenylalanine, the CDR3 covers 15 amino acids. Just the 45-base CDR3 DNA is kept, in frame starting at base 1. The library came from the immunoSEQ multiplex PCR assay. For most patients, genomic DNA was isolated using the Qiagen DNeasy Blood and Tissue Kit and was shipped frozen to Adaptive Biotechnologies for TCR sequencing. High-throughput TCR-beta CDR3 sequencing of genomic DNA from most patients was performed by Adaptive Biotechnologies. The paper's data handling went like this. Adaptive's ImmunoSEQ software was the source of the TCR sequencing data for around 20 patients, while three other patients were processed with MiXCR and VDJtools. CD4 versus CD8 sorting errors were corrected by removing sequences found in both subsets at a frequency ratio below 5:1. CDR3 nucleotide sequences shared by donor and recipient were removed because the origin of these sequences could not be assigned. To count as alloreactive, a clone needed at least 2-fold expansion over unstimulated cells and a minimum CFSE-low frequency of 0.002% (template counts) or 0.001% (read counts). Clones detected in sequenced pre-transplant spleen, lymph node, or MLR CFSE-low populations of the donor or recipient were defined as mappable. Cumulative frequency of alloreactive clones was calculated as a percentage of all sequences weighted by copy number. TCRdb retrieved this table from immuneACCESS and kept in-frame rearrangements only. Not all clones are present; in checked studies, unresolved V genes account for under half, and no reason is known for the remainder. V, J and clone size derive from that table, while D and trimming were established from the DNA sequence. The sample table records about 120,000 clones; around 93% of these occur just once. About 0.11% of the sample comes from the top ten.

General conclusions and limits of the study: The relatively low number and heterogeneity of intestinal transplant patients limited the conclusions. GvH clones were detected in recipient bone marrow, and some appeared earlier in ileal mucosa or blood, consistent with an intestinal mucosal origin. In the allografts of patients with donor T cell macrochimerism, GvH to HvG T cell clonal ratios were high. Early after transplant, declines in HvG clones were associated with peak levels of circulating GvH clones.

In light of the paper, this sample's time point label describes: cells obtained before transplantation from donor or recipient. CD3+CD4+ and CD3+CD8+ populations were FACS-sorted from unstimulated pre-transplant donor and recipient cells taken from spleen or lymph nodes. The clonotype comes from a human donor who received an intestinal transplant. Rearrangement joined TRBV6-5 to TRBJ1-2, with TRBD1 matching 7 junction bases. Sequencing used unstimulated CD4+ T cells sorted from spleen or lymph node cells, obtained before intestinal transplant. CDR3 reads: CASSYSAHRGGGYTF. The bases are TGTGCCAGCAGTTACTCTGCACACAGGGGAGGGGGCTACACCTTC.